The 19 T cell receptor beta chains reported below all come from one sample, sequenced in a study of blood T cells in healthy people across ages. Primers used in a second PCR of roughly 6 to 11 cycles were a sample-barcoded 5' primer and a J-beta primer mix. Using its own MiXCR run on the 5' RACE reads, TCRdb lists one record per CDR3 protein. This sample has fewer than 2 million distinct CDR3 sequences, with roughly two fifths found just once. Sequencing used blood. These receptors all stem from a human donor in good health.

The chain carries TRBV6-1 and TRBJ1-4, with D possibly matching TRBD1 (6 bases). Per the germline V gene, CDR1 is MNHNS and CDR2 is SASEGT. The ends were cut back, 6 bases at V and 1 base at J, with 15 bases in the middle. The CDR3 totals 16 residues. The CDR3 protein is CASSDWTEVTNEKLFF. The CDR3 DNA follows: TGTGCCAGCAGCGACTGGACAGAAGTAACTAATGAAAAACTGTTTTTT.

Note on this clonotype: Since a much larger clone is just one base distant, this may be a read error. The CDR3: CASSLDRGYNEQYF. CDR3 coding DNA: TGTGCCAGCAGCTTGGACAGGGGATACAATGAGCAGTACTTC. The V and J genes are TRBV7-9 and TRBJ2-1; 9 positions match TRBD1. The closer fit of TRBJ2-7 to the DNA end suggests the J call may be wrong. The germline V gene has CDR1 SEHNR and CDR2 FQNEAQ (reference sequence). The CDR3 runs to 14 residues.

The chain joins TRBV7-9 to TRBJ1-2; 8 bases agree with TRBD1. The CDR3 has 16 amino acids. Germline assignment: CDR1 SEHNR and CDR2 FQNEAQ (reference sequence). The V segment lost 1 base and the J segment 0 bases; nucleotides outside the gene matches: 4. The CDR3 protein is CASSLDRGETNYGYTF. CDR3 DNA sequence: TGTGCCAGCAGCTTAGACAGGGGGGAAACTAACTATGGCTACACCTTC.

This CDR3 is CASKVPGGNQPQHF. The CDR3 DNA is TGTGCCAGCAAGGTCCCCGGGGGCAATCAGCCCCAGCATTTT. V and J are TRBV6-1 and TRBJ1-5; D is unresolved. CDR1 MNHNS and CDR2 SASEGT come from the germline V gene. Trimming stripped 7 bases from V and 2 bases from J, with 12 bases between. The CDR3 length is 14 residues.

V usage is TRBV20-1 and J usage is TRBJ1-2, with TRBD1 matching over 7 bases. J gave up 2 bases and V 6 bases, and 9 bases lay outside the gene matches. CDR3 length equals 14 residues. CDR1 is DFQATT, CDR2 SNEGSKA, per germline (reference sequence). CDR3 residues: CSAYFDRENYGYTF. For the CDR3, the DNA is TGCAGTGCCTACTTCGACAGGGAGAACTATGGCTACACCTTC.

Here the CDR3 reads CASSLADVTEAFF. The CDR3, as DNA: TGTGCCAGCAGCTTAGCGGACGTTACTGAAGCTTTCTTT. The gene calls are TRBV7-2 and TRBJ1-1; D not resolved. The CDR3 has 13 residues. V lost 0 bases and J lost 5, with 7 bases in between. Germline V gives CDR1 SGHTA, CDR2 FQGNSA.

The V and J genes are TRBV29-1 and TRBJ1-2, with D maybe TRBD1 (6 bases). V lost 0 bases and J 8 bases, leaving 13 bases between the germline ends. Germline assignment: CDR1 SQVTM and CDR2 ANQGSEA. This CDR3 spans 13 amino acids. CDR3 sequence (DNA): TGCAGCGTTGAAGACCAGGGGACGTACGGCTACACCTTC. It yields the protein CSVEDQGTYGYTF.

In regard to this clonotype: A much larger clone sits a single nucleotide away, making a read error possible. The J gene is TRBJ2-7, the V gene TRBV6-6; tentatively, D is TRBD2 (7 bases). Germline CDR1 reads MNHNY; CDR2 reads SVGAGI (reference sequence). V lost 6 bases and J lost 5, with 17 bases in between. The CDR3 spans 14 residues. CDR3 amino acids: CASSSVGGDNEQYF. As DNA, the CDR3 is TGTGCCAGCAGCTCGGTAGGGGGGGACAACGAGCAGTACTTC.

The chain recombines TRBV7-9 with TRBJ1-5; tentative D call: TRBD1 (6 bases). The germline V and J ends were trimmed by 1 base and 3 bases, with 16 bases remaining between them. This CDR3 is 17 amino acids long. Germline V gives CDR1 SEHNR, CDR2 FQNEAQ (reference sequence). The CDR3 DNA reads as TGTGCCAGCAGCTTAGTCGCCAGGGACACCCTCAATCAGCCCCAGCATTTT. Translation: CASSLVARDTLNQPQHF.

This rearrangement joins TRBV7-8 to TRBJ2-5; D not certain. Per the germline V gene, CDR1 is SGHVS and CDR2 is FQNEAQ. V was shortened by 2 bases and J by 1 base, with 17 bases between the two germline ends. This CDR3 region has 17 residues. CDR3 sequence: CASSLLGEQKPQETQYF. The CDR3 bases are TGTGCCAGCAGCTTACTTGGAGAGCAGAAACCCCAAGAGACCCAGTACTTC.

The chain combines TRBV3-1 with TRBJ2-7, with 7 nucleotides matching TRBD1. The length of the CDR3 is 13 residues. CDR1 LGHDT and CDR2 YNNKEL come from the germline V gene (reference sequence). After removal of 3 bases from V and 5 bases from J, the junction contained 4 bases not matched to a gene. The CDR3 DNA sequence: TGTGCCAGCAGCCAGGGACAGCCTAACGAGCAGTACTTC. Its translation: CASSQGQPNEQYF.

The chain employs TRBV7-6 and TRBJ2-5, with D possibly being TRBD1 (6 bases). V was clipped by 2 bases and J by 4 bases, with 14 bases between them. The germline V gene encodes CDR1 SGHVS and CDR2 FNYEAQ. This CDR3 contains 15 residues. The CDR3 region has the DNA TGTGCCAGCAGCTTACAGGGGAGCGGCCCAGAGACCCAGTACTTC. Translation: CASSLQGSGPETQYF.

The genes are TRBV25-1 and TRBJ2-7; maybe TRBD1 (6 bases). In germline, CDR1 is MGHDK, CDR2 SYGVNS. The CDR3 covers 14 residues. Trimming removed 4 bases at V and 4 bases at J, with 14 bases between. CDR3 DNA: TGTGCCAGCAGTGCCTTAGATCAGGGGTACGAGCAGTACTTC. Translation: CASSALDQGYEQYF.

This clonotype has more than one count but fewer than ten. This chain links TRBV7-2 with TRBJ1-3; D uncertain. Trimming took 1 base from V and 0 from J, leaving 7 bases between them. Germline V CDR1 and CDR2: SGHTA, FQGNSA. The CDR3 runs 15 residues. The CDR3 region is CASSLVLGSGNTIYF. The CDR3 DNA reads as TGTGCCAGCAGCTTAGTTCTAGGCTCTGGAAACACCATATATTTT.

Many counts were recorded for this clonotype. The chain recombines TRBV29-1 with TRBJ1-2; 8 bases line up with TRBD1. This CDR3 has 13 residues. Trimming took 5 bases from V and 3 from J; bases not matched to a gene: 5. The germline CDR1 and CDR2 sequences are SQVTM and ANQGSEA. The CDR3 sequence is CSVTRGLDYGYTF. As DNA, the CDR3 is TGCAGCGTTACCAGGGGGCTGGACTATGGCTACACCTTC.

This clonotype came up a few times. CDR3 bases: TGCGCCAGCAGCTTGGGGTTGGGACAGGCTGGCTACGAGCAGTACTTC. As protein: CASSLGLGQAGYEQYF. This rearrangement joins TRBV5-1 to TRBJ2-7; TRBD1 matches at 8 bases. This CDR3 has 16 amino acids. The V and J ends lost 0 bases and 3 bases, in that order; junction bases with no gene match: 8. Looked up from germline, CDR1 is SGHRS and CDR2 is YFSETQ.

This clonotype was found once. CDR3 sequence (DNA): TGTGCCAGCAGTTTAGACAGCCCAAGGGACACTGAAGCTTTCTTT. Amino acid sequence: CASSLDSPRDTEAFF. The chain carries TRBV2 and TRBJ1-1; tentatively, D is TRBD1 (5 bases). Deletions cut 5 bases from V and 3 bases from J, with 16 bases between. The CDR3 runs 15 residues. Looked up from germline, CDR1 is SNHLY and CDR2 is FYNNEI.

This clonotype was recorded a few times. The chain uses TRBV12-3 or TRBV12-4 and TRBJ1-2, with a weak D call TRBD1 (5 bases). V lost 5 bases and J 4 bases, leaving 11 bases between the germline ends. The CDR3 consists of 13 residues. The CDR3 sequence is CASSTRVTYGYTF. The CDR3 coding sequence is TGTGCCAGCAGTACCAGGGTTACCTATGGCTACACCTTC.

The genes are TRBV11-2 and TRBJ2-7; no clear D. The CDR3 is 14 residues long. Germline-derived CDR1 and CDR2 are SGHAT and FQNNGV. The V gene lost 3 bases and the J gene lost 0 bases, with 9 bases spanning the gap. The CDR3 DNA reads TGTGCCAGCAGCTTTTCACGACACTCCTACGAGCAGTACTTC. Protein: CASSFSRHSYEQYF. The complete variable domain, with remaining parts taken from reference TRBV11-2 and TRBJ2-7, reads EAGVAQSPRYKIIEKRQSVAFWCNPISGHATLYWYQQILGQGPKLLIQFQNNGVVDDSQLPKDRFSAERLKGVDSTLKIQPAKLEDSAVYLCASSFSRHSYEQYFGPGTRLTVT.